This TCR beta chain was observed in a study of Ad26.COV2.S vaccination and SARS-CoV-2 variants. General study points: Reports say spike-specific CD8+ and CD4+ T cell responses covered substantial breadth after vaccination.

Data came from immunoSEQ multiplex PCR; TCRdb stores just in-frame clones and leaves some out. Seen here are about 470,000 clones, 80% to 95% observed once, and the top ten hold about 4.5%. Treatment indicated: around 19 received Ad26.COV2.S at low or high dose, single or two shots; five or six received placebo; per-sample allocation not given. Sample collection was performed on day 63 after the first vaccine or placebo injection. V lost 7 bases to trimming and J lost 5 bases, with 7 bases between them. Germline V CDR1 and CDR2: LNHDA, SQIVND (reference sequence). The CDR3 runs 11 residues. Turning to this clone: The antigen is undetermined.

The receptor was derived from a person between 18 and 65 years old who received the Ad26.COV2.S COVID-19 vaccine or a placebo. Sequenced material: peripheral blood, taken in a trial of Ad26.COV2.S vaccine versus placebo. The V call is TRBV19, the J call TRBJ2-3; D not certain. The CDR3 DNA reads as TGTGCCAGTACAAAACAAGATACGCAGTATTTT. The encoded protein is CASTKQDTQYF.